A single sample gave rise to the 24 T cell receptor beta chains below, sequenced in a study of shared clonotypes between healthy human individuals. Assay: immunoSEQ multiplex PCR; the TCRdb copy retains only in-frame clones and omits some. Here the sample spans about 320,000 clones, roughly 84% being singletons. Specimen: memory CD8+ T cells sorted from blood. The subset is: CD45RO+ cells pooled with CCR7-negative TemRA cells. These receptors came from a man aged 18 to 29 in good health.

The rearrangement uses TRBV7-2 and TRBJ2-4, with D uncertain. CDR1 is SGHTA, CDR2 FQGNSA, per germline. The CDR3 totals 16 residues. V was pared by 2 bases and J by 0 bases, with 11 bases between. CDR3 in DNA: TGTGCCAGCAGCTTATACCCTTTTCTAGCCAAAAACATTCAGTACTTC. This encodes CASSLYPFLAKNIQYF. The variable domain in full, completed from reference TRBV7-2 and TRBJ2-4, reads GAGVSQSPSNKVTEKGKDVELRCDPISGHTALYWYRQSLGQGLEFLIYFQGNSAPDKSGLPSDRFSAERTGGSVSTLTIQRTQQEDSAVYLCASSLYPFLAKNIQYFGAGTRLSVL.

This chain uses TRBV10-2 with TRBJ1-2; no reliable D call. Trimming stripped 2 bases from V and 4 bases from J, with 11 bases between. Germline CDR1 reads WSHSY; CDR2 reads SAAADI. This CDR3 has 14 amino acids. In nucleotides, the CDR3 is TGCGCCAGCAGTGAGATGGACCTTCTCTATGGCTACACCTTC. It codes for CASSEMDLLYGYTF.

The chain couples TRBV18 to TRBJ2-7, with a weak D call TRBD2 (7 bases). The V end was cut by 3 bases, the J end by 4 bases, with 19 bases between. Per germline, CDR1 KGHSH and CDR2 LQKENI. The CDR3 extends over 16 amino acids. The CDR3 DNA reads TGTGCCAGCTCACCGGGAGTGACGGGGGGCCGATACGAGCAGTACTTC. It yields the protein CASSPGVTGGRYEQYF.

CDR3 DNA: TGTGCCAGCAGGTTTAGTGGTTATGGCTACACCTTC. It codes for CASRFSGYGYTF. This chain uses TRBV7-9 with TRBJ1-2; no reliable D call. Trimming removed 6 bases from V and 5 bases from J, with 10 bases in between. Per germline, CDR1 SEHNR and CDR2 FQNEAQ (reference sequence). CDR3 length: 12 residues.

CDR3 sequence: CASSLRRARPSYNEQFF. The CDR3 DNA follows: TGCGCCAGCTCCCTCAGGAGGGCACGACCCTCCTACAATGAGCAGTTCTTC. The chain couples TRBV5-1 to TRBJ2-1; TRBD2 is a possible D gene (6 bases). The CDR3 spans 17 residues. The V gene lost 7 bases and the J gene lost 0 bases, with 20 bases spanning the gap. CDR1 and CDR2 (germline): SGHRS, YFSETQ.

The V call is TRBV11-2, the J call TRBJ1-2; unclear D gene. CDR3 length: 15 amino acids. The V and J ends lost 5 bases and 4 bases respectively, with 17 bases between them. Germline V lookup: CDR1 SGHAT, CDR2 FQNNGV. The CDR3 region has the DNA TGTGCCAGCAGCGAAACCTCAACTTTTGCCTATGGCTACACCTTC. It is translated as CASSETSTFAYGYTF.

This chain joins TRBV4-1 and TRBJ2-3, with 9 bases that match TRBD1. V lost 0 bases and J lost 0; bases outside the gene matches: 7. The CDR3 spans 18 residues. Germline V gives CDR1 MGHRA, CDR2 YSYEKL. CDR3 protein: CASSQDDWDRESTDTQYF. Written as DNA, the CDR3 is TGCGCCAGCAGCCAAGACGATTGGGACAGGGAGAGCACAGATACGCAGTATTTT.

In the case of this clone: Other DNA variants within this sample encode the same CDR3. CDR3 residues: CASSVAQGGYEQYF. The CDR3 DNA follows: TGTGCCAGCAGCGTTGCTCAGGGAGGCTACGAGCAGTACTTC. The chain employs TRBV9 and TRBJ2-7; TRBD2 might be the D (6 bases). In germline, CDR1 is SGDLS, CDR2 YYNGEE. V was pared by 2 bases and J by 3 bases, with 12 bases between. The CDR3 contains 14 residues.

V and J are TRBV27 and TRBJ2-2; 8 positions agree with TRBD1. V gave up 5 bases and J gave up 7 bases; unmatched junction bases: 9. This CDR3 has 15 amino acids. Germline CDR1 and CDR2: MNHEY and SMNVEV (reference sequence). CDR3: CASSLTGGIGGELFF. CDR3 coding DNA: TGTGCCAGCAGTCTAACAGGGGGTATTGGCGGGGAGCTGTTTTTT.

Details on this clone: This sequence may be a read error, since a much larger clone differs from it by one base. Different DNA sequences within this sample yield the same CDR3. The rearrangement uses TRBV5-6 and TRBJ2-7; D gene unclear. Per germline, CDR1 SGHDT and CDR2 YYEEEE. The CDR3 is 11 residues long. V gave up 2 bases and J gave up 0 bases, with 0 bases separating them. This chain's CDR3 is CASSFSYEQYF. Written as DNA, the CDR3 is TGTGCCAGCAGCTTCTCCTACGAGCAGTACTTC.

V and J are TRBV4-1 and TRBJ2-1; 9 bases fit TRBD1. The CDR3 totals 15 residues. V dropped 3 bases and J dropped 12; count of bases not matched to a gene: 12. Germline V gives CDR1 MGHRA, CDR2 YSYEKL. This CDR3 reads CASSHDPFRDRVQFF. In DNA form, the CDR3 reads TGCGCCAGCAGCCACGACCCTTTCCGGGACAGGGTGCAGTTCTTC.

This chain uses TRBV11-3 with TRBJ2-2; 9 nucleotides match TRBD1. The CDR3 has 15 amino acids. Germline V CDR1 and CDR2: SGHNT, YENEEA. With V trimmed by 3 bases and J by 5 bases, 4 bases remained unmatched. CDR3 bases: TGTGCCAGCAGCTTTACAGGGGGCTTGACCGGGGAGCTGTTTTTT. Translating it yields CASSFTGGLTGELFF.

In this sample, this clone turned up a few times. The rearrangement links TRBV6-6 to TRBJ2-1, with D possibly called TRBD1 or TRBD2 (5 bases each). The V and J ends lost 2 bases and 4 bases respectively, with 12 bases between them. Germline CDR1 is MNHNY and CDR2 is SVGAGI (reference sequence). This CDR3 spans 15 amino acids. CDR3 DNA sequence: TGTGCCAGCAGTTACGCGTCGAGGGGTTACAATGAGCAGTTCTTC. Translated: CASSYASRGYNEQFF.

The V call is TRBV13, the J call TRBJ1-1, with D perhaps TRBD1 (5 bases). V lost 2 bases, J lost 4 bases, and 11 bases lay in between. The CDR3 totals 14 residues. Per the germline V gene, CDR1 is PRHDT and CDR2 is FYEKMQ (reference sequence). The DNA of the CDR3 is TGTGCCAGCAGCTTACTTGGGGGTGGCACTGAAGCTTTCTTT. Protein: CASSLLGGGTEAFF.

The chain links TRBV2 to TRBJ1-6; D is ambiguous. The CDR3 is made up of 15 amino acids. Germline CDR1 reads SNHLY; CDR2 reads FYNNEI. The V end lost 2 bases, the J end lost 2 bases, and 7 bases lay between the germline ends. CDR3 loop: CASSERNPYNSPLHF. CDR3 bases: TGTGCCAGCAGTGAACGTAACCCCTATAATTCACCCCTCCACTTT.

For this clone: Distinct nucleotide sequences in the sample also encode this CDR3. This chain connects TRBV6-4 to TRBJ2-3, with D tentatively TRBD1 or TRBD2 (5 bases each). Trimming stripped 0 bases from V and 1 base from J, with 5 bases between. The CDR3 extends over 14 amino acids. The germline V gene encodes CDR1 MRHNA and CDR2 SNTAGT. CDR3 coding DNA: TGTGCCAGCAGTGACTCGGGGGGCACAGATACGCAGTATTTT. Its protein product is CASSDSGGTDTQYF.

The V gene is TRBV19, the J gene TRBJ1-2; possibly TRBD1 for D (5 bases). Germline V gene sequence: CDR1 LNHDA, CDR2 SQIVND (reference sequence). Trimming took 0 bases from V and 4 from J, leaving 15 bases between them. This CDR3 is built from 16 residues. CDR3 sequence reads: CASSIDPEGRVYGYTF. The CDR3 nucleotides read TGTGCCAGTAGTATAGATCCCGAGGGGCGCGTCTATGGCTACACCTTC.

V gene TRBV4-1 combines with J gene TRBJ2-7, with 8 positions matching TRBD2. The J segment lost 2 bases and the V segment lost 5 bases, leaving 5 bases of the junction unmatched. CDR1 is MGHRA, CDR2 YSYEKL, per germline. The length of the CDR3 is 14 residues. CDR3 loop: CASSEAGVTYEQYF. The CDR3 DNA reads TGCGCCAGCAGCGAAGCGGGAGTAACCTACGAGCAGTACTTC.

The J gene is TRBJ2-7, the V gene TRBV10-2; D is ambiguous. CDR1 is WSHSY, CDR2 SAAADI, per germline. This CDR3 is 13 amino acids long. V was cut by 0 bases and J by 2 bases, with 5 bases left in between. The CDR3 protein is CASSESFPYEQYF. The DNA of the CDR3 is TGCGCCAGCAGTGAGTCGTTCCCCTACGAGCAGTACTTC.

V usage is TRBV10-2 and J usage is TRBJ2-7; maybe TRBD1 (6 bases). The germline gives CDR1 WSHSY, CDR2 SAAADI. The V gene lost 2 bases and the J gene lost 0 bases, with 17 bases spanning the gap. The CDR3 spans 17 residues. This chain's CDR3 is CASSEGQEVGGSYEQYF. The CDR3 coding sequence is TGCGCCAGCAGTGAGGGCCAAGAGGTAGGGGGCTCCTACGAGCAGTACTTC.

The V and J genes are TRBV5-1 and TRBJ2-7; D is tentatively TRBD1 or TRBD2 (5 bases each). Germline-derived CDR1 and CDR2 are SGHRS and YFSETQ. V dropped 4 bases and J dropped 12 bases, with 23 bases sitting between them. The CDR3 extends over 14 amino acids. CDR3 bases: TGCGCCAGCAGCCTATCCGGGACGCCTGCAAGGGGGTACTTC. Amino acid sequence: CASSLSGTPARGYF.

The genes are TRBV9 and TRBJ2-3, with D tentatively TRBD2 (5 bases). Looked up from germline, CDR1 is SGDLS and CDR2 is YYNGEE. This CDR3 comprises 15 residues. V dropped 7 bases and J dropped 6 bases, with 21 bases sitting between them. CDR3 DNA sequence: TGTGCCAGCGCCCCGGGCGGGCCAATGCTGGATACGCAGTATTTT. It yields the protein CASAPGGPMLDTQYF. Variable domain in full (rest from reference TRBV9 and TRBJ2-3): DSGVTQTPKHLITATGQRVTLRCSPRSGDLSVYWYQQSLDQGLQFLIQYYNGEERAKGNILERFSAQQFPDLHSELNLSSLELGDSALYFCASAPGGPMLDTQYFGPGTRLTVL.

The rearrangement joins TRBV6-1 to TRBJ2-2, with D maybe TRBD2 (6 bases). The CDR3 length is 17 residues. The germline V and J ends were trimmed by 2 bases and 3 bases, with 16 bases remaining between them. Germline lookup yields CDR1 MNHNS and CDR2 SASEGT. Here the CDR3 reads CASSEYLAGEDTGELFF. The CDR3 coding sequence is TGTGCCAGCAGTGAATATCTGGCCGGGGAGGACACCGGGGAGCTGTTTTTT.

The J gene is TRBJ2-7, the V gene TRBV9; 8 positions agree with TRBD2. Trimming removed 0 bases from V and 6 bases from J; junction bases left unmatched: 5. The CDR3 runs 14 residues. From germline, CDR1 is SGDLS and CDR2 YYNGEE. The CDR3 here is CASSVAAGEGEQYF. The CDR3 region has the DNA TGTGCCAGCAGCGTAGCAGCGGGAGAGGGCGAGCAGTACTTC.